The 5 T cell receptor beta chains below were found in one sample sequenced in a study of blood T cell repertoires in COVID-19. Profiling relied on immunoSEQ multiplex PCR, and the TCRdb table lists in-frame clones only, not all of them. The sample contains about 220,000 clones, approximately 83% of which appear only once. Material for sequencing was peripheral blood. The receptors derive from a woman aged 60-75 years with acute or convalescent COVID-19.

The J gene is TRBJ1-1, the V gene TRBV4-2, with D perhaps TRBD1 (6 bases). The CDR3 sequence is 15 residues long. Germline V lookup: CDR1 LGHNA, CDR2 YNFKEQ. V shed 3 bases and J shed 6 bases, with 17 bases lying between them. In nucleotides, the CDR3 is TGTGCCAGCAGCCATGAACAGGGTCGGGGCGCTGAAGCTTTCTTT. It is translated as CASSHEQGRGAEAFF.

The chain couples TRBV3-1 (or the pseudogene TRBV3-2) to TRBJ2-2; 13 bases align to TRBD2. The length of the CDR3 is 17 residues. With V trimmed by 4 bases and J by 2 bases, 4 bases remained unmatched. From germline, CDR1 is LGHDT and CDR2 YNNKEL (reference sequence). CDR3 sequence: CASSRTSGGLNTGELFF. CDR3 coding DNA: TGTGCCAGCAGCCGGACTAGCGGGGGCCTTAACACCGGGGAGCTGTTTTTT.

The V gene is TRBV6-5, the J gene TRBJ2-6; 7 positions match TRBD1. The CDR3 runs 15 residues. V was pared by 5 bases and J by 2 bases, with 3 bases of the junction left unmatched. The germline gives CDR1 MNHEY, CDR2 SVGAGI. The CDR3 region has the DNA TGTGCCAGCAGTACCGGGACAGCTGGGGCCAACGTCCTGACTTTC. This sequence encodes CASSTGTAGANVLTF.

The rearrangement joins TRBV29-1 to TRBJ1-2, with 10 bases that match TRBD1. Germline V gene lookup returns CDR1 SQVTM and CDR2 ANQGSEA. There are 14 residues in the CDR3. Trimming removed 6 bases from V and 6 bases from J; junction bases left unmatched: 10. CDR3 nucleotide sequence: TGCAGCGTAGCTCTCCGGGACAGGGGTGATGGCTACACCTTC. It translates to CSVALRDRGDGYTF.

The rearrangement joins TRBV13 to TRBJ2-7; TRBD1 aligns across 9 bases. The CDR3 contains 15 residues. From germline, CDR1 is PRHDT and CDR2 FYEKMQ (reference sequence). Trimming removed 5 bases from V and 4 bases from J; junction bases left unmatched: 9. The CDR3 coding sequence is TGTGCCAGCAGCGCCCGGACAGGGGACAGATACGAGCAGTACTTC. Translated: CASSARTGDRYEQYF.